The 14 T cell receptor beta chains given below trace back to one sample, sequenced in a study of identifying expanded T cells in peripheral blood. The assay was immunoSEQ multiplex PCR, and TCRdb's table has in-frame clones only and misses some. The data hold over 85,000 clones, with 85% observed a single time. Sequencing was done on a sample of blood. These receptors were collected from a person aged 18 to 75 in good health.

The DNA for the CDR3 is TGTGCCAGCAGCTTGTTTAGGGAAGCGAACACCGGGGAGCTGTTTTTT. It yields the protein CASSLFREANTGELFF. The rearrangement uses TRBV5-5 and TRBJ2-2; D remains unclear. CDR3 length equals 16 residues. V was cut by 1 base and J by 0 bases, with 10 bases left in between. Looked up from germline, CDR1 is SGHKS and CDR2 is YYEKEE (reference sequence).

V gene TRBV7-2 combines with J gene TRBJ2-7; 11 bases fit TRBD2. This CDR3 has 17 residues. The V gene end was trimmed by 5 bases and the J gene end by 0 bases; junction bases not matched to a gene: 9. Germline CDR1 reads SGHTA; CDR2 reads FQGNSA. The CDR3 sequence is CASSPIQGLADSYEQYF. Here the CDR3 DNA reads TGTGCCAGCAGCCCCATCCAGGGACTAGCGGACTCCTACGAGCAGTACTTC.

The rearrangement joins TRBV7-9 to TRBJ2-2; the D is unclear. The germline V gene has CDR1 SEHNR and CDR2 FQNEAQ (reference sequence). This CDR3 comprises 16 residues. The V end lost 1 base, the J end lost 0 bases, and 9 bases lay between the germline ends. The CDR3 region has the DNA TGTGCCAGCAGCTTAGGGTACTCCTCGAACACCGGGGAGCTGTTTTTT. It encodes CASSLGYSSNTGELFF.

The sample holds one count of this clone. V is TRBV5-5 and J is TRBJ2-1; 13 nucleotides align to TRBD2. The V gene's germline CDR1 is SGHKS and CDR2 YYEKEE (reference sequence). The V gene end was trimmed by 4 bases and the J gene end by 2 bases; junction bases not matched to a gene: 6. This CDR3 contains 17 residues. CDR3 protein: CASSRIGTSGAYNEQFF. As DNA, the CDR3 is TGTGCCAGCAGCCGCATAGGGACTAGCGGGGCCTACAATGAGCAGTTCTTC.

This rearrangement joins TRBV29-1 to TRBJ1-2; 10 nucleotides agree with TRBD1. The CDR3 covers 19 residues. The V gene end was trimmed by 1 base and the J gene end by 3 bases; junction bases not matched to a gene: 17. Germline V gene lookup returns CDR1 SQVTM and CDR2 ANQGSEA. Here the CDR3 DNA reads TGCAGCGTTGAAGGCGGAGCGGGACAGGGGAATTTAAGGGACTATGGCTACACCTTC. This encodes CSVEGGAGQGNLRDYGYTF.

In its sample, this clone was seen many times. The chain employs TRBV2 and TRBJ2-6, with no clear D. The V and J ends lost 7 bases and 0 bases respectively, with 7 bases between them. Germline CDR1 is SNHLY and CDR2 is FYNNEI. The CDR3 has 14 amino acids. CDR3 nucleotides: TGTGCCAGCAAATCAGGCTCTGGGGCCAACGTCCTGACTTTC. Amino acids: CASKSGSGANVLTF.

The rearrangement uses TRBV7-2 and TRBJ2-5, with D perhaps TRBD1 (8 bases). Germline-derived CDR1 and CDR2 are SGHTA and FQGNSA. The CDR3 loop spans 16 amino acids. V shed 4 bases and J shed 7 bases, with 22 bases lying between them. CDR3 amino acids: CASSSWDRSGGGTQYF. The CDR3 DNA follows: TGTGCCAGCAGCTCCTGGGACAGGTCGGGGGGTGGGACCCAGTACTTC.

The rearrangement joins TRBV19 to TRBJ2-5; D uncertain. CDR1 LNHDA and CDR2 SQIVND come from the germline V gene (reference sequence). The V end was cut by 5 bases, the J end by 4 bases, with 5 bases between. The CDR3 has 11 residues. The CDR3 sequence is CASSGRETQYF. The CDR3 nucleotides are TGTGCCAGTAGTGGTAGAGAGACCCAGTACTTC.

The CDR3 loop is CASSELGTGGVNEQYF. CDR3 nucleotide sequence: TGTGCCAGCAGTGAGCTTGGGACAGGGGGCGTAAATGAGCAGTACTTC. This chain joins TRBV6-1 and TRBJ2-7; 12 bases are a match to TRBD1. Germline V CDR1 and CDR2: MNHNS, SASEGT. V was clipped by 3 bases and J by 7 bases; unmatched bases: 10. This CDR3 is 16 amino acids long.

CDR3 in amino acids: CAWSGLRGNEAFF. In nucleotides, the CDR3 is TGTGCCTGGAGCGGCCTCCGGGGCAACGAAGCTTTCTTT. The chain recombines TRBV30 with TRBJ1-1; a weak D match, TRBD1 (5 bases). Germline CDR1 is GTSNPN and CDR2 is SVGIG (reference sequence). The length of the CDR3 is 13 residues. V lost 3 bases and J lost 8, with 16 bases in between.

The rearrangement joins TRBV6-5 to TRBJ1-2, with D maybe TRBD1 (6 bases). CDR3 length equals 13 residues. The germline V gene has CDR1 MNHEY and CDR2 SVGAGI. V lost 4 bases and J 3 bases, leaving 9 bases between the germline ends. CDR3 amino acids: CASSSTGYYGYTF. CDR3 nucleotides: TGTGCCAGCAGTTCGACAGGCTACTATGGCTACACCTTC.

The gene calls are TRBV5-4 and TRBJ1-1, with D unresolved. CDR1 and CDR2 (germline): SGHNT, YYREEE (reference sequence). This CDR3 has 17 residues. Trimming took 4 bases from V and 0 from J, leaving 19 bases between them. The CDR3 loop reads CASSQDRGLGLNTEAFF. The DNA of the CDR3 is TGTGCCAGCAGCCAGGACCGTGGATTAGGGTTGAACACTGAAGCTTTCTTT. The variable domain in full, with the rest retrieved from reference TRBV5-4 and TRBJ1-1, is ETGVTQSPTHLIKTRGQQVTLRCSSQSGHNTVSWYQQALGQGPQFIFQYYREEENGRGNFPPRFSGLQFPNYSSELNVNALELDDSALYLCASSQDRGLGLNTEAFFGQGTRLTVV.

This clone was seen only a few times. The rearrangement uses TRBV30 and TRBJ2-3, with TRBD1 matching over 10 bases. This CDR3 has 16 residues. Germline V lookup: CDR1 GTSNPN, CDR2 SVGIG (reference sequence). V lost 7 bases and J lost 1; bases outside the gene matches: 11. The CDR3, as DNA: TGTGCCTCTACAAGGGAGGGGACAGGGGGCACAGATACGCAGTATTTT. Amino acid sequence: CASTREGTGGTDTQYF.

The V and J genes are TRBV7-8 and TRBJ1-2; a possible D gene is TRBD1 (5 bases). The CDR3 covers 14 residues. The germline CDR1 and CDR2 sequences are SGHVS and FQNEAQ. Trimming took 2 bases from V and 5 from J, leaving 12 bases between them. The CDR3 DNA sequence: TGTGCCAGCAGCTTAAGGGGATATAGTTATGGCTACACCTTC. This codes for CASSLRGYSYGYTF.